The present entry profiles one TCR beta chain with its context. The CDR3 runs to 13 residues. Trimming removed 5 bases at V and 3 bases at J, with 9 bases between. Germline CDR1 reads SGHAT; CDR2 reads FQNNGV. The data were obtained in a study of blood T cell repertoires in COVID-19. Adults between about 18 and 95 years of age took part from 20 to 25 US areas. Assignment of participants to cohorts was predicated upon participant-reported clinical history. Two negative PCRs, clearance, or symptom resolution had been documented for recovered Cohort 3 donors. Original processing methods: Using reference gene primer amplification, nucleated cell counts were estimated. Sequencing used immunoSEQ multiplex PCR; TCRdb keeps in-frame clones, though not all of them. That table furnishes V, J and clone size, whereas the DNA furnished D and trimming. The table includes about 230,000 clones, around 86% detected once.

The chain has TRBV11-2 and TRBJ2-3, with D possibly being TRBD2 (6 bases). Sample: PBMCs or T cells enriched from blood (not recorded which). This sequence originates from a man younger than 30 who had recovered from COVID-19. The chain's CDR3 is CASSLGRTDTQYF. CDR3 sequence (DNA): TGTGCCAGCAGCCTAGGGAGGACAGATACGCAGTATTTT. Looking up the rest from reference TRBV11-2 and TRBJ2-3 gives the full variable domain: EAGVAQSPRYKIIEKRQSVAFWCNPISGHATLYWYQQILGQGPKLLIQFQNNGVVDDSQLPKDRFSAERLKGVDSTLKIQPAKLEDSAVYLCASSLGRTDTQYFGPGTRLTVL.